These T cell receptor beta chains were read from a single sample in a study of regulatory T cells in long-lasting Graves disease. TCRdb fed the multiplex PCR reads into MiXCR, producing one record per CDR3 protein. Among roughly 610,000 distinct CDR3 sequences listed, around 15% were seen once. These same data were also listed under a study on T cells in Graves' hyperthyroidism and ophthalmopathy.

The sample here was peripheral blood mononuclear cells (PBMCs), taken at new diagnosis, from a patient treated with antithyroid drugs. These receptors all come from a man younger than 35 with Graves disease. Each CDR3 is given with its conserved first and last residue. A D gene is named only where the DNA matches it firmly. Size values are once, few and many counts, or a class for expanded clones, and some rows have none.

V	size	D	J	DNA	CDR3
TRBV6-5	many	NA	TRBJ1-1	TGTGCCAGCAGTTACTCTACCGGGGGTGAAACTGAAGCTTTCTTT	CASSYSTGGETEAFF
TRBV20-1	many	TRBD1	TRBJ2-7	TGCAGTGCTTCTACAGGGGGCCTTGAGCAGTACTTC	CSASTGGLEQYF
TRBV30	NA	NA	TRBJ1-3	TGTGCCTGGGGCCTAGGGAATGGAAACACCATATATTTT	CAWGLGNGNTIYF
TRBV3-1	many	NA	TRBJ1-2	TGTGCCAGCAGGCCCGTCGGACTTAACTATGGCTACACCTTC	CASRPVGLNYGYTF
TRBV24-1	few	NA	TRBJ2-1	TGTGCCACCAGTGAGTCTAGCAGAAATGAGCAGTTCTTC	CATSESSRNEQFF
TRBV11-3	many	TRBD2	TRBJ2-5	TGTGCCAGCAGCCCTGGGACTAGCGGGAATCTAGAGACCCAGTACTTC	CASSPGTSGNLETQYF
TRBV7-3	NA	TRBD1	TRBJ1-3	TGTGCCAGCAGCTTAGGTCAGGGGGCCGGGACCATATATTTT	CASSLGQGAGTIYF
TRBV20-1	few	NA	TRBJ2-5	TGCAGTGCACCTGGGCCCCAAGAGACCCAGTACTTC	CSAPGPQETQYF
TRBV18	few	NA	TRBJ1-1	TGTGCCAGCTCACCGCCCGGGTCCAGGGGTAACACTGAAGCTTTCTTT	CASSPPGSRGNTEAFF
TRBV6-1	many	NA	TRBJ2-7	TGTGCCAGCACCCTTCGGACGGGTCCCTACGAGCAGTACTTC	CASTLRTGPYEQYF
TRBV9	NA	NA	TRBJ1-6	TGTGCCAGCAGCTCCCGAACCGACTCACCCCTCCACTTT	CASSSRTDSPLHF
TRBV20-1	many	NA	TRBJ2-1	TGCAGTGCTAGATTGGATGAGCAGTTCTTC	CSARLDEQFF
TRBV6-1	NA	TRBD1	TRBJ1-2	TGTGCCAGCAGTGAAGCCGACAGGGAAAGGGCGTATGGCTACACCTTC	CASSEADRERAYGYTF
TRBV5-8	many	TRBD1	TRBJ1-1	TGTGCCAGCAGCTTGAGACAGGGGGCCGGGGAAGCTTTCTTT	CASSLRQGAGEAFF
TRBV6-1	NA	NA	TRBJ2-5	TGTGCCGTGACTACGAACAGGCAAGAGACCCAGTACTTC	CAVTTNRQETQYF
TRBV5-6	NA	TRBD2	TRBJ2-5	TGTGCCAGCAGCGCCCCGGGGGGTGAGACCCAGTACTTC	CASSAPGGETQYF
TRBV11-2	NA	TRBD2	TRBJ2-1	TGTGCCAGCAGCTCCTATAGCGGGAGTGCAAATGAGCAGTTCTTC	CASSSYSGSANEQFF
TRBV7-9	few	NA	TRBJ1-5	TGTGCCACCCCTCATTGGGAGCCCCAGCATTTT	CATPHWEPQHF
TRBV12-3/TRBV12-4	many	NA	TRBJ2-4	TGTGCCAGCAGTTTGGGCATGGGGCGTCCAGCCAAAAACATTCAGTACTTC	CASSLGMGRPAKNIQYF
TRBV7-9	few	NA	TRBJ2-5	TGTGCCAGCAGCTTGCAGTCCGGCAGGGCATTAGAGACCCAGTACTTC	CASSLQSGRALETQYF
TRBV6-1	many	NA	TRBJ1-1	TGTGCCAGCGTCCGCACTGAAGCTTTCTTT	CASVRTEAFF
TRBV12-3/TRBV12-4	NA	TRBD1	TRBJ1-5	TGTGCCAGCCGGGACAGGAGTAATCAGCCCCAGCATTTT	CASRDRSNQPQHF
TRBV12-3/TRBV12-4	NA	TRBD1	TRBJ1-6	TGTGCCAGCAGTAGACAGGGGGCGAGGTCACCCCTCCACTTT	CASSRQGARSPLHF
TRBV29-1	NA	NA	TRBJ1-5	TGCAGCGTTGTTGTCAGACCCAATCAGCCCCAGCATTTT	CSVVVRPNQPQHF
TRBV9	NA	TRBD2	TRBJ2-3	TGTGCCAGCAGCGTAGGGTCTAGCGGATACACAGATACGCAGTATTTT	CASSVGSSGYTDTQYF
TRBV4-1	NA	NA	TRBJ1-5	TGCGCCAGCAGCTTGATCGGCAGGATTCAGCCCCAGCATTTT	CASSLIGRIQPQHF
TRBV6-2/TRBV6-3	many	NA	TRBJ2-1	TGTGCCAGCAGTTACTCGATGGCCGCAGGAGGCTCCTACAATGAGCAGTTCTTC	CASSYSMAAGGSYNEQFF
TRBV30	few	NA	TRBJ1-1	TGTGCCTGGAACAGGGCCCCGAACACTGAAGCTTTCTTT	CAWNRAPNTEAFF
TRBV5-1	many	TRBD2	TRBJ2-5	TGTGCCAGCAGTCGTCTAGCGGGAGAAGAGACCCAGTACTTC	CASSRLAGEETQYF
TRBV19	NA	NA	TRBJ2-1	TGTGCCAGAATGACCAGGGCAGAGGAGACCTCCTTCAACAATGAGCAGTTCTTC	CARMTRAEETSFNNEQFF
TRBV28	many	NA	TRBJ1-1	TGTGCCAGCAGTTTTATGTCGGAGATGGGCACTGAAGCTTTCTTT	CASSFMSEMGTEAFF
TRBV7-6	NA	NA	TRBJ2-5	TGTGCCAGCAGTACGGACCGCCGAACTACCCAGTACTTC	CASSTDRRTTQYF
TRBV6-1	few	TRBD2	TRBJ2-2	TGTGCCAGCAGGAGCGGGGCCAACACCGAGGAGCTGTTTTTT	CASRSGANTEELFF
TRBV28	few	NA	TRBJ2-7	TGTGCCAGCAAGGACTACCGTAGCTCCTACGAGCAGTACTTC	CASKDYRSSYEQYF
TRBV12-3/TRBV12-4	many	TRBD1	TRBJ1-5	TGTGCCAGCAGCACCGGGACAGGGGCTCAGCCCCAGCATTTT	CASSTGTGAQPQHF
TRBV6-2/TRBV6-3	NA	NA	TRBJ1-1	TGTGCCAGCAGTTCTCTATCCCGGGACAAGTATTTCTTT	CASSSLSRDKYFF
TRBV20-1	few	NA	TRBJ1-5	TGCAGTGCTAGAGCAGGGCACAATCAGCCCCAGCATTTT	CSARAGHNQPQHF
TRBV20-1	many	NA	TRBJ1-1	TGCAGTGCTAGACCTACCACTGAAGCTTTCTTT	CSARPTTEAFF
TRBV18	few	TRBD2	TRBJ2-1	TGTGCCAGCTCACCCCTGGGGGGGATAAATGAGCAGTTCTTC	CASSPLGGINEQFF
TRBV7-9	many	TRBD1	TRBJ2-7	TGTGCCAGCAGCCCCGGGACAGGGGGGGAGCAGTACTTC	CASSPGTGGEQYF
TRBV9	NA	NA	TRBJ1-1	TGTGCCAGCACCACGCCCGGAATGAACACTGAAGCTTTCTTT	CASTTPGMNTEAFF
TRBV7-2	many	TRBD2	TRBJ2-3	TGTGCCAGCAGCAAGGTCCGACTAGCGGGAGGAGATACGCAGTATTTT	CASSKVRLAGGDTQYF
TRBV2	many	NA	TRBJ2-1	TGTGCCAGCAGTGCGGCAGGGCCCGGATTCTTC	CASSAAGPGFF
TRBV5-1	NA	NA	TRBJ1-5	TGCGCCAGCAGCTTGGTTGGAGGGCAGCAGCCCCAGCATTTT	CASSLVGGQQPQHF
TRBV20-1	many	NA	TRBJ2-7	TGCAGTGCTAGCATTGCCGAGAGCTCCTACGAGCAGTACTTC	CSASIAESSYEQYF
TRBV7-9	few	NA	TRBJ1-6	TGTGCCAGCAGCTTCGCTCGAGGCGATTCACCCCTCCACTTT	CASSFARGDSPLHF
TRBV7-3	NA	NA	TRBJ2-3	TGTGCCAGCAGCTTAAGATTCGGGGGCGCAGATACGCAGTATTTT	CASSLRFGGADTQYF
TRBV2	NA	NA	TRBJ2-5	TGTGCCAGCAGTGACCCGTCCCGGGAAGAGACCCAGTACTTC	CASSDPSREETQYF
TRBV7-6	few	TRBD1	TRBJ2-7	TGTGCCAGCAGCTTAGGACAGGGGGCGGCCTACGAGCAGTACTTC	CASSLGQGAAYEQYF
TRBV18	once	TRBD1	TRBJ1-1	TGTGCCAGCTCACCAACGACAGGGGGCTTCACTGAAGCTTTCTTT	CASSPTTGGFTEAFF
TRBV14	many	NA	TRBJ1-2	TGTGCCAGCACCCCACCAGGAACACAGAAAAACTATGGCTACACCTTC	CASTPPGTQKNYGYTF
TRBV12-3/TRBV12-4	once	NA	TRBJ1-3	TGTGCCAGCAGTTTAAAGGGTAGGGTCTCTGGAAACACCATATATTTT	CASSLKGRVSGNTIYF
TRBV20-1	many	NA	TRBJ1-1	TGCAGTGCTAGTTCTCCTGGGCAACAGGGCTGGTTGGGTGACGCTTTCTTT	CSASSPGQQGWLGDAFF
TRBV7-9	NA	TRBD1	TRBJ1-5	TGTGCCAGCAGCCCGGGGACAGGCGGATATAATCAGCCCCAGCATTTT	CASSPGTGGYNQPQHF
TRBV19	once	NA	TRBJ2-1	TGTGCCAGTAGCCCCCTCAAATCCCTCGGCTCCTACAATGAGCAGTTCTTC	CASSPLKSLGSYNEQFF
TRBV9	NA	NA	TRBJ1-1	TGTGCCAGCAGCGGGCAAGGGGTTCGAGCTTTCTTT	CASSGQGVRAFF
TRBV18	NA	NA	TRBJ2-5	TGTGCCAGCTCCCAAAGTGGAGGGGCTGAAGAGACCCAGTACTTC	CASSQSGGAEETQYF
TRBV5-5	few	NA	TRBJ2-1	TGTGCCAGCAGCTTGGCCACGCCCCCTTGGAATGAGCAGTTCTTC	CASSLATPPWNEQFF